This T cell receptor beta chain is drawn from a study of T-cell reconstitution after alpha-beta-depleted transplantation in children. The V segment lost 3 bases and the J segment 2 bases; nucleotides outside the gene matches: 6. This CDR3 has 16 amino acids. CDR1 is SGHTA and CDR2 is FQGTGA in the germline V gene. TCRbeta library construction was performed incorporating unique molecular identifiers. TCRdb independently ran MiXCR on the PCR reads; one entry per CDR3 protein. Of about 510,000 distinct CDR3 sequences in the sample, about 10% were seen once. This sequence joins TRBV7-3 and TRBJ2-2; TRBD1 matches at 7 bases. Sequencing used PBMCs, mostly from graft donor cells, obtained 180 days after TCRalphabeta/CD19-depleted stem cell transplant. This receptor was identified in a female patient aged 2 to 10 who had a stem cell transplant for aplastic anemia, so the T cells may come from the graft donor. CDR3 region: CASSFLGQSNTGELFF. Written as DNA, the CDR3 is TGTGCCAGCAGCTTCCTGGGACAGTCAAACACCGGGGAGCTGTTTTTT.